This TCR beta chain was sequenced during a study of blood T cell repertoires in COVID-19. Only in-frame clones appear in the TCRdb table, and some are missing; sequencing was by immunoSEQ multiplex PCR. The sample lists 200,000 to 300,000 clones, 80% to 85% seen once, with roughly 12% in the top ten. V lost 0 bases, J lost 0 bases, and 9 bases lay in between. Looked up from germline, CDR1 is LNHNV and CDR2 is YYDKDF (reference sequence). The CDR3 contains 17 residues. J is TRBJ2-6 and V is TRBV15; D may be TRBD1 (5 bases). This TCR came from a woman in her sixties with active or convalescent COVID-19. The sequenced sample consisted of peripheral blood. This CDR3 is CATSREDSYSGANVLTF. In DNA, the CDR3 is TGTGCCACCAGCAGAGAAGACAGTTACTCTGGGGCCAACGTCCTGACTTTC.